Sequencing of this T cell receptor (beta chain) was carried out in a study of T cell responses to AZD1222 COVID-19 vaccine. Notes on the study in general: Only after the peak T cell response were repertoires sampled.

Notes on this clone: Its matching antigen is unknown.

Germline loops: CDR1 SGHVS, CDR2 FQNEAQ. This CDR3 has 16 amino acids. Between the trimmed V and J ends, which lost 1 base and 1 base, there was a span of 11 bases. Sequencing was performed with immunoSEQ multiplex PCR; in TCRdb, only in-frame clones are kept and a portion is missing. The sample comprises 85,000 to 130,000 clones, 88% of which are singletons, and around 9% rests with the top ten. The sequences come from peripheral blood, collected on day 0 of AZD1222 vaccination. The source is an adult in good health. This chain connects TRBV7-8 to TRBJ1-3, with D possibly TRBD1 on 5 matching bases. This chain's CDR3 is CASSLERGISGNTIYF. CDR3 bases: TGTGCCAGCAGCTTAGAGCGGGGGATTTCTGGAAACACCATATATTTT. The whole variable domain, remainder taken from reference TRBV7-8 and TRBJ1-3, is GAGVSQSPRYKVAKRGQDVALRCDPISGHVSLFWYQQALGQGPEFLTYFQNEAQLDKSGLPSDRFFAERPEGSVSTLKIQRTQQEDSAVYLCASSLERGISGNTIYFGEGSWLTVV.